This TCR beta chain derives from a study of T cell responses to AZD1222 COVID-19 vaccine. The table came from immunoSEQ multiplex PCR; TCRdb's copy has only in-frame clones and leaves some out. The sample carries some 120,000 clones, roughly four fifths recorded once. The ends were cut back, 0 bases at V and 3 bases at J, with 2 bases in the middle. Germline assignment: CDR1 MRHNA and CDR2 SNTAGT. The CDR3 consists of 13 residues. The chain links TRBV6-4 to TRBJ2-2; D is uncertain. The input for sequencing was peripheral blood, taken on day 0 of AZD1222 vaccination. The receptor's source is an adult in good health. The DNA for the CDR3 is TGTGCCAGCAGTGACTCGGACACCGGGGAGCTGTTTTTT. Its translation is CASSDSDTGELFF.